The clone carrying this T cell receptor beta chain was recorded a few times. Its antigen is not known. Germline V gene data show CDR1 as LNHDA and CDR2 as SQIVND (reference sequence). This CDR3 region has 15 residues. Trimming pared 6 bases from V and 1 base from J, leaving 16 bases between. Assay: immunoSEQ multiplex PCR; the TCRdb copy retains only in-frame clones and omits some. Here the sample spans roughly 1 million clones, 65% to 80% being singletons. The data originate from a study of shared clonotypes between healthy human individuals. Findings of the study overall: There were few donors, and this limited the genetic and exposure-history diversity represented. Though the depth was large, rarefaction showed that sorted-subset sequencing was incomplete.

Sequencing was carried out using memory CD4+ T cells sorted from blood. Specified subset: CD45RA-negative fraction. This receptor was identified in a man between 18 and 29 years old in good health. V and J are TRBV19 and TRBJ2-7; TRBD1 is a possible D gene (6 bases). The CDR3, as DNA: TGTGCCAGTAGCCTCTCACAGGGCCCTTCCTACGAGCAGTACTTC. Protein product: CASSLSQGPSYEQYF.